The entry below gives a single T cell receptor (beta chain) sequence along with its context. Some clones are missing from TCRdb's copy, which holds only in-frame ones; the method was immunoSEQ multiplex PCR. Among some 25,000 clones listed, approximately 88% were seen once. These data originate in a study of blood T cell repertoires in COVID-19. Study information: Italy, Spain and the United States were the sources of the convalescent and acute COVID-19 samples.

CDR1 SGHRS and CDR2 YFSETQ come from the germline V gene. V trimming: 3 bases; J trimming: 5 bases; junction bases outside the gene matches: 9. The CDR3 contains 15 residues. This TCR derives from a man between 65 and 79 years old with COVID-19, enrolled during active disease. Sequencing used peripheral blood. The chain employs TRBV5-1 and TRBJ2-5; TRBD1 matches 8 bases. The CDR3 loop reads CASSSEQGVWETQYF. The CDR3 DNA reads TGCGCCAGCAGCTCGGAACAGGGGGTATGGGAGACCCAGTACTTC.